What follows is one TCR beta chain and its context. The protocol was immunoSEQ multiplex PCR, while the TCRdb copy is restricted to in-frame clones and leaves out a portion. The repertoire consists of over 50,000 clones, with about nine tenths occurring once and the leading ten covering 0.89%. The data were obtained in a study of T cell changes during pregnancy in multiple sclerosis. Germline V gene lookup returns CDR1 SGHAT and CDR2 FQDESV (reference sequence). CDR3 length equals 15 residues. V shed 2 bases, J shed 7 bases, and the junction held 5 bases outside the gene matches. This sample comprised peripheral blood, obtained in the first trimester of pregnancy. The sequence came from a female donor in good health, enrolled as a control in a pregnancy study. This chain uses TRBV11-1 with TRBJ1-6; 7 nucleotides match TRBD1. CDR3 protein: CASSLMAGGNSPLHF. The CDR3 DNA reads as TGTGCCAGCAGCTTAATGGCAGGGGGGAATTCACCCCTCCACTTT.